This T cell receptor beta chain was sequenced during a study of OX40 agonist ivuxolimab in advanced cancers. At the level of the study: Dose-escalation patients were diagnosed with hepatocellular carcinoma, melanoma, renal cell cancer or head and neck cancer. Three dose-escalation patients had partial responses: one with hepatocellular carcinoma and two with cutaneous melanoma.

Regarding the study as a whole: More expanded clones were found, on average, in CD8+ than in CD4+ T cells. At 0.1 to 3.0 mg/kg, clonal expansion of CD4+ and CD8+ blood T cells had occurred by week 6.

Germline CDR1 MDHEN, CDR2 SYDVKM. Trimming removed 6 bases at V and 2 bases at J, with 11 bases between. The CDR3 covers 14 residues. Generated by immunoSEQ multiplex PCR, the TCRdb table keeps only in-frame clones and is missing some. In the table there are 70,000 to 95,000 clones, about nine tenths of which are singletons. As for this clone: The target antigen is unknown.

The specimen was CD4+ or CD8+ T cells sorted from blood, collected in a trial of the OX40 agonist ivuxolimab. This chain uses TRBV28 with TRBJ2-1; tentative D call: TRBD2 (6 bases). This receptor was obtained from an adult with an advanced solid tumor such as melanoma, head and neck, liver or kidney cancer. CDR3 DNA sequence: TGTGCCAGCAGAGAAGGAGGGCCCTACAATGAGCAGTTCTTC. Translating gives CASREGGPYNEQFF.